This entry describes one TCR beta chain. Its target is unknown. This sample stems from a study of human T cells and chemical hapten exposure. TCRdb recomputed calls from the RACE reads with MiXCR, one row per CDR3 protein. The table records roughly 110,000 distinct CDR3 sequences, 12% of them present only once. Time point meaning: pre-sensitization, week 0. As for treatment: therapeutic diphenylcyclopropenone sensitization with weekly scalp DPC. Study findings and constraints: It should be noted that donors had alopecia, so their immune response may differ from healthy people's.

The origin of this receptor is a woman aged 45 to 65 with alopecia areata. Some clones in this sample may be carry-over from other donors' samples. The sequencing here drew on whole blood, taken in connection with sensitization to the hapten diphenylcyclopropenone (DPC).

CDR3 region: CASSQLPGPAGEKLFF. The CDR3 DNA reads TGTGCCAGCAGCCAACTTCCCGGGCCTGCAGGTGAAAAACTGTTTTTT. This chain joins TRBV14 and TRBJ1-4, with unresolved D. This CDR3 contains 16 residues. V was pared by 2 bases and J by 7 bases, with 17 bases between. Germline CDR1 and CDR2: SGHDN and FVKESK.